The rows below give T cell receptor beta chains drawn from one sample of a study of T cells in Graves' hyperthyroidism and ophthalmopathy. One entry per CDR3 protein, called by TCRdb with MiXCR from the multiplex PCR reads. In the table there are about 260,000 distinct CDR3 sequences, less than 30% of which are singletons. Sequenced sample: blood. The source is a man aged 35-49 years with Graves' hyperthyroidism that later progressed to Graves' ophthalmopathy. Each CDR3 is given with its conserved first and last residue. A D gene is named only where the DNA matches it firmly. The listing skips clone size in some rows; elsewhere it reads once, few, many or a size class.

cdr3_length clone_size j_call d_call v_call cdr3_nt cdr3_aa
13 - TRBJ2-2 TRBD1 TRBV6-2/TRBV6-3 TGTGCCAGTGGACAGGGAAACACCGGGGAGCTGTTTTTT CASGQGNTGELFF
19 many TRBJ2-5 TRBD1 TRBV20-1 TGCAGTGCTAGCCTCGAGGGGGCCTTAGGGCCGGGAACCCAAGAGACCCAGTACTTC CSASLEGALGPGTQETQYF
16 - TRBJ2-7 TRBD2 TRBV6-2/TRBV6-3 TGTGCCAGCAGATCCCGGCTCCCGGGAGGCGGGTACGAGCAGTACTTC CASRSRLPGGGYEQYF
14 many TRBJ1-2 TRBD1 TRBV3-1 TGTGCCAGCAGCCAACGACAGGGAAGCTATGGCTACACCTTC CASSQRQGSYGYTF
13 - TRBJ1-1 - TRBV6-5 TGTGCCAGCAGTTACGACCCGAACACTGAAGCTTTCTTT CASSYDPNTEAFF
15 few TRBJ1-1 TRBD1 TRBV24-1 TGTGCCACCAGTGAAGCCGGGACAGCCAACACTGAAGCTTTCTTT CATSEAGTANTEAFF
12 many TRBJ2-7 - TRBV7-9 TGTGCCAGCAGCGCGATGTCCTACGAGCAGTACTTC CASSAMSYEQYF
14 many TRBJ2-5 - TRBV11-2 TGTGCCAGCAGCTCCCTTCGGTTTCAGGAGACCCAGTACTTC CASSSLRFQETQYF
15 - TRBJ1-2 - TRBV4-1 TGCGCCAGCAGCGCTCCGGTCCGAGGGCAGTATGGCTACACCTTC CASSAPVRGQYGYTF
15 - TRBJ1-2 TRBD1 TRBV7-2 TGTGCCAGCAGTTCCGGGACAGGGGAGGAGGGTGGCTACACCTTC CASSSGTGEEGGYTF
12 few TRBJ2-5 TRBD1 TRBV20-1 TGCAGTGCTAGTGACAGGGTGAAGACCCAGTACTTC CSASDRVKTQYF
13 many TRBJ1-1 - TRBV20-1 TGCAGTGCTAGAGATCCCTATACCCTTGCTCTCCTTTTT CSARDPYTLALLF
12 many TRBJ2-7 - TRBV3-1 TGTGCCAGCGGTAGCGCATCCTACGAGCAGTACTTC CASGSASYEQYF
12 many TRBJ1-1 - TRBV18 TGTGCCAGCTCAATTGCCCGGGGAGAAGCTTTCTTT CASSIARGEAFF
17 many TRBJ2-7 - TRBV6-2/TRBV6-3 TGTGCCAGCAGTGGGGGTTTATGGGGGACGCACTCCTACGAGCAGTACTTC CASSGGLWGTHSYEQYF